This entry concerns a single T cell receptor (beta chain). Seattle's cohort entered during active infection and was followed longitudinally. The protocol was immunoSEQ multiplex PCR, while the TCRdb copy is restricted to in-frame clones and leaves out a portion. The sample records approximately 140,000 clones, more than 80% being singletons. The sample is drawn from a study of blood T cell repertoires in COVID-19. Study details: Acute and convalescent COVID-19 samples came from the United States, Italy and Spain.

CDR3 length: 12 amino acids. Deletions cut 3 bases from V and 6 bases from J, with 5 bases between. Germline loops: CDR1 LNHDA, CDR2 SQIVND (reference sequence). The chain employs TRBV19 and TRBJ2-2; no clear D. Sequenced material: peripheral blood. The clonotype was recovered from a man aged 18 to 29 with COVID-19, enrolled during active disease. The CDR3 bases are TGTGCCAGTAGTATTCGGGCCGGGGAGCTGTTTTTT. Translating gives CASSIRAGELFF.